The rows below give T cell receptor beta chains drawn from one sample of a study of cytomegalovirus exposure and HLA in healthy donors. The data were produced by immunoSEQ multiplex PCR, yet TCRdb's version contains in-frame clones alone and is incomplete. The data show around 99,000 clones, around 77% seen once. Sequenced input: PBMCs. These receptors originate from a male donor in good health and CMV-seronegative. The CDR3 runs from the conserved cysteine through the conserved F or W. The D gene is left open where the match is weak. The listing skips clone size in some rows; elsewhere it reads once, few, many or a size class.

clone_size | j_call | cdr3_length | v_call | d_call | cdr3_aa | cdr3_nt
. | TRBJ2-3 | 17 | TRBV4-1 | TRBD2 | CASSHPLAGHPTDTQYF | TGCGCCAGCAGCCACCCACTAGCGGGACATCCCACAGATACGCAGTATTTT
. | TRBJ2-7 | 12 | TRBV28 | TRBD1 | CASWTGSYEQYF | TGTGCCAGCTGGACAGGCTCCTACGAGCAGTACTTC
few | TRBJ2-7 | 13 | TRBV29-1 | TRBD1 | CSGTTGGAGEQYF | TGCAGCGGGACCACAGGGGGCGCGGGGGAGCAGTACTTC
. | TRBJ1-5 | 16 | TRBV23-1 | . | CASSQSSGAGNQPQHF | TGCGCCAGCAGTCAATCGTCAGGGGCGGGCAATCAGCCCCAGCATTTT
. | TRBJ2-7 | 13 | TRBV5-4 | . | CASSSRQNYEQYF | TGTGCCAGCAGCTCACGACAGAACTACGAGCAGTACTTC
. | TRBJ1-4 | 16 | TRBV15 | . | CATSRSGGNRNEKLFF | TGTGCCACCAGCAGATCGGGGGGAAATAGAAATGAAAAACTGTTTTTT
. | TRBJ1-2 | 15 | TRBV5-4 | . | CASSQVGGINYGYTF | TGTGCCAGCAGCCAAGTGGGAGGGATTAACTATGGCTACACCTTC
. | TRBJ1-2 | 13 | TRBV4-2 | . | CASSQDPGKGYTF | TGTGCCAGCAGCCAAGACCCCGGGAAGGGCTACACCTTC
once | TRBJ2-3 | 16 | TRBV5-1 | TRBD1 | CASSSGDRPSTDTQYF | TGCGCCAGCAGCTCAGGGGACAGGCCCTCCACAGATACGCAGTATTTT
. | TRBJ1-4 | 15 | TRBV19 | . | CASSIVHATNEKLFF | TGTGCCAGTAGTATAGTCCATGCAACTAATGAAAAACTGTTTTTT
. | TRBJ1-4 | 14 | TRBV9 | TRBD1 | CASSRDRVGEKLFF | TGTGCCAGCAGTCGGGACAGGGTGGGCGAAAAACTGTTTTTT
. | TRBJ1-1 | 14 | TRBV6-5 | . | CAGSYSGRNTEAFF | TGTGCCGGCAGTTACTCGGGGAGGAACACTGAAGCTTTCTTT
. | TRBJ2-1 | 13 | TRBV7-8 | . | CASSLGQTNEQFF | TGTGCCAGCAGCTTAGGACAGACCAATGAGCAGTTCTTC
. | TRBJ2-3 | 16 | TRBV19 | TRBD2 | CASSLAGGRSTDTQYF | TGTGCCAGTAGTTTAGCGGGAGGGCGTAGCACAGATACGCAGTATTTT
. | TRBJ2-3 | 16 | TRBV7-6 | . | CASSLIVGSSTDTQYF | TGTGCCAGCAGCTTAATCGTCGGGTCTAGCACAGATACGCAGTATTTT
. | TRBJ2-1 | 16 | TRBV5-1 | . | CASSLEGTGPKNEQFF | TGCGCCAGCAGCTTGGAAGGCACAGGGCCTAAGAATGAGCAGTTCTTC
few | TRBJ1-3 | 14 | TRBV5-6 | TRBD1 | CASSQRTGGNTIYF | TGTGCCAGCAGCCAACGGACAGGAGGAAACACCATATATTTT
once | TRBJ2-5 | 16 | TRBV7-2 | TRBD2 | CASSLVLAGVQETQYF | TGTGCCAGCAGCTTAGTTCTAGCGGGGGTTCAAGAGACCCAGTACTTC
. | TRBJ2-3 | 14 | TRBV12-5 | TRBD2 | CASALGGDTDTQYF | TGTGCTAGTGCTCTTGGGGGGGACACAGATACGCAGTATTTT
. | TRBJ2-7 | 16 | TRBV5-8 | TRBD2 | CASSLALSGSSYEQYF | TGTGCCAGCAGCTTGGCGCTTAGCGGGAGCTCCTACGAGCAGTACTTC
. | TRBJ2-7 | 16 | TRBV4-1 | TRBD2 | CASSQLYQAGSYEQYF | TGCGCCAGCAGCCAACTATACCAAGCGGGAAGCTACGAGCAGTACTTC
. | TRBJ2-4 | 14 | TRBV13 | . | CASSLGLNKNIQYF | TGTGCCAGCAGCTTAGGACTAAACAAAAACATTCAGTACTTC
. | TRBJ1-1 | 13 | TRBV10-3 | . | CAISDSGGTEAFF | TGTGCCATCAGTGACTCTGGGGGGACTGAAGCTTTCTTT
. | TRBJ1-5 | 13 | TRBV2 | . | CAGGGGGNQPQHF | TGTGCCGGAGGAGGGGGGGGGAATCAGCCCCAGCATTTT
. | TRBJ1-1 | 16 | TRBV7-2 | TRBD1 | CASSARLTGENTEAFF | TGTGCCAGCAGCGCCCGTTTAACAGGGGAGAACACTGAAGCTTTCTTT
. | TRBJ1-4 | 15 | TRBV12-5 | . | CASGSTGTRDEKLFF | TGTGCTAGTGGTAGTACCGGGACAAGGGATGAAAAACTGTTTTTT
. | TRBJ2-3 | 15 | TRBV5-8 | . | CASSRRYVGSDTQYF | TGTGCCAGCAGCCGCAGATACGTTGGCTCGGATACGCAGTATTTT
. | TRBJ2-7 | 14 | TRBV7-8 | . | CASSLTTPSYEQYF | TGTGCCAGCAGCCTAACGACTCCATCCTACGAGCAGTACTTC
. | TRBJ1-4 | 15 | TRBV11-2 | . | CASRDGVLPDEKLFF | TGTGCCAGCAGGGACGGGGTTCTGCCTGATGAAAAACTGTTTTTT
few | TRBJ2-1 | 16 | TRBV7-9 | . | CASRPDGGHSYNEQFF | TGTGCCAGCAGGCCAGATGGCGGGCACTCCTACAATGAGCAGTTCTTC
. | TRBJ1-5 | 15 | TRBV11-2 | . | CASSAGTKTYQPQHF | TGTGCCAGCAGCGCCGGGACAAAGACTTATCAGCCCCAGCATTTT
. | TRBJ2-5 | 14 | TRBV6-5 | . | CASSYSTGGETQYF | TGTGCCAGCAGTTACTCGACAGGAGGAGAGACCCAGTACTTC
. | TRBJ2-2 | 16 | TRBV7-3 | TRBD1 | CASSPYGDRVSRELFF | TGTGCCAGCAGCCCGTACGGGGACAGGGTTAGTCGGGAGCTGTTTTTT
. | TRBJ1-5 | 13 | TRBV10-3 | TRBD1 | CAIRQGGYQPQHF | TGTGCCATTAGACAGGGCGGCTATCAGCCCCAGCATTTT
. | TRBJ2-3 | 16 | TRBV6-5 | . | CASSYSSQTLTDTQYF | TGTGCCAGCAGTTACTCGAGTCAGACTCTCACAGATACGCAGTATTTT
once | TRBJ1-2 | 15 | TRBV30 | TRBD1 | CAWSVPRQGFYGYTF | TGTGCCTGGAGTGTACCTCGACAGGGGTTCTATGGCTACACCTTC
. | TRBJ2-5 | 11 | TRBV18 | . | CASSPEETQYF | TGTGCCAGCTCACCAGAGGAGACCCAGTACTTC
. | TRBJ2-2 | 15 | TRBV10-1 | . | CASSESGTPTGELFF | TGCGCCAGCAGTGAGTCCGGGACACCCACCGGGGAGCTGTTTTTT
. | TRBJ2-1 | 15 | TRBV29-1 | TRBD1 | CSAIRGQGGQNEQFF | TGCAGCGCCATCCGGGGACAGGGGGGCCAAAATGAGCAGTTCTTC
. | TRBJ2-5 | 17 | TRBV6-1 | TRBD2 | CASSERPGLAGRETQYF | TGTGCCAGCAGTGAACGCCCTGGACTAGCGGGGAGGGAGACCCAGTACTTC
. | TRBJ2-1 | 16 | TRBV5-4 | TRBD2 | CASRSKAASGTNEQFF | TGTGCCAGCAGATCTAAAGCGGCTAGCGGGACCAATGAGCAGTTCTTC
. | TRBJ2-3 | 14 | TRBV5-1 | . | CASSLVGATDTQYF | TGCGCCAGCAGCTTGGTAGGGGCCACAGATACGCAGTATTTT
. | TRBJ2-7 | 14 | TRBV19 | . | CASSESGSSYEQYF | TGTGCCAGTAGTGAGAGCGGAAGCTCCTACGAGCAGTACTTC
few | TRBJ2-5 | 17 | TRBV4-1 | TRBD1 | CASSPGQGGFVSETQYF | TGCGCCAGCAGTCCGGGACAGGGGGGTTTCGTATCGGAGACCCAGTACTTC
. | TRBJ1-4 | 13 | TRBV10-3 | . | CASRGATNEKLFF | TGTGCCAGCCGAGGTGCAACTAATGAAAAGCTGTTTTTT
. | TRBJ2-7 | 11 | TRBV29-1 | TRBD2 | CSVGTSYEQYF | TGCAGCGTGGGGACTAGTTACGAGCAGTACTTC
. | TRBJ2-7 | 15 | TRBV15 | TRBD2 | CATSRWTSGNYEQYF | TGTGCCACCAGCAGATGGACTAGCGGAAACTACGAGCAGTACTTC
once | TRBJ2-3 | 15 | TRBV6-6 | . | CASSYWVARQDTQYF | TGTGCCAGCAGTTACTGGGTAGCGAGACAAGATACGCAGTATTTT
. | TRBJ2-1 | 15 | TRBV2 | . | CASRTSGRSYNEQFF | TGTGCCAGCAGGACTTCGGGTCGTTCCTACAATGAGCAGTTCTTC
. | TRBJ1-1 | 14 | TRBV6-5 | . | CASSLSGIMVEAFF | TGTGCCAGCAGTCTGTCGGGGATCATGGTTGAAGCTTTCTTT
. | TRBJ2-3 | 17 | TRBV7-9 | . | CASSLFRGRGGTDTQYF | TGTGCCAGCAGCTTATTCAGGGGCAGGGGGGGCACAGATACGCAGTATTTT
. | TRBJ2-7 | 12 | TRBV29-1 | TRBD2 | CSGTSGAYEQYF | TGCAGCGGGACTAGCGGCGCCTACGAGCAGTACTTC
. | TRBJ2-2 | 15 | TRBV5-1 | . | CASSLGAANTGELFF | TGCGCCAGCAGCTTGGGGGCCGCGAACACCGGGGAGCTGTTTTTT
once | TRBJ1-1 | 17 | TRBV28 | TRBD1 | CASRISGTGALNTEAFF | TGTGCCAGCAGAATCTCCGGGACAGGGGCCTTGAACACTGAAGCTTTCTTT
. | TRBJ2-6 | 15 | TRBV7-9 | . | CASSAAGVGANVLTF | TGTGCCAGCAGCGCCGCAGGGGTGGGGGCCAACGTCCTGACTTTC